The present T cell receptor (beta chain) was sequenced within a study of T cells expressing NK-cell markers. Study background: Sorted T-cell subsets CD3+CD56+NKG2C+, CD3+CD56+NKG2C- and CD3+CD56-NKG2C+ were TCR beta-sequenced.

TCRdb reprocessed the 5' RACE reads, keeping one entry per CDR3 protein, no DNA. The specimen's table records about 550,000 distinct CDR3 sequences. The CDR3 is 19 residues long. Germline V lookup: CDR1 SGHRS, CDR2 YFSETQ. Sequencing was done on a sample of blood T cells: a sorted CD56 or NKG2C T cell subset, CD4+ or CD8+ T cells, or bulk PBMC T cells (not recorded which). The chain combines TRBV5-1 with TRBJ1-1; the D gene TCRdb calls, TRBD1, cannot be checked with no DNA. The receptor comes from a man between 18 and 35 years old in good health. The CDR3 loop reads CASSLAGTGTGRVNTEAFF.